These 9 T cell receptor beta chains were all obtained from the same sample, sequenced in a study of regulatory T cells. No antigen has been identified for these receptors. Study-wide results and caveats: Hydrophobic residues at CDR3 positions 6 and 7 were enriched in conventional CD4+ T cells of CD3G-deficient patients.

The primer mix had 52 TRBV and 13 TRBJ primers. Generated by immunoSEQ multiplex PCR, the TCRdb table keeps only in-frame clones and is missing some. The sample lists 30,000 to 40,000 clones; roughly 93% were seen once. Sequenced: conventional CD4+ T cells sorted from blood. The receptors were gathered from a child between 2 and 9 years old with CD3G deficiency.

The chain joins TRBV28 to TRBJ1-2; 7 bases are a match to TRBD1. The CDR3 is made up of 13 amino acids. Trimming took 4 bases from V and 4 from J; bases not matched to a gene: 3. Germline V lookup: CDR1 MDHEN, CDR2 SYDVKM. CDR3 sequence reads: CASSSRGGYGYTF. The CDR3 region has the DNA TGTGCCAGCAGTTCCAGGGGGGGCTATGGCTACACCTTC.

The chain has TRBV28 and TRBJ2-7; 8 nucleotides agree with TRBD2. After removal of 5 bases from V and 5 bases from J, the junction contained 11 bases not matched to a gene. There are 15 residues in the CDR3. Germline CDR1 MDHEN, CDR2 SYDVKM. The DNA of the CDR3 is TGTGCCAGCAGTCGAGGGGGGAGCGGGAGCAACGAGCAGTACTTC. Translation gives CASSRGGSGSNEQYF.

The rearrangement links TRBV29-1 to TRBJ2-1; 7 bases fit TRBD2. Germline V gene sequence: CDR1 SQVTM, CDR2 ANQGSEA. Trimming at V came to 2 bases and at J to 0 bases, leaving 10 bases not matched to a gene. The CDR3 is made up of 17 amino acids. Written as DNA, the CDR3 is TGCAGCGTTGAATTTCCTAGCGGAGACATCTCCTACAATGAGCAGTTCTTC. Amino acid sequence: CSVEFPSGDISYNEQFF.

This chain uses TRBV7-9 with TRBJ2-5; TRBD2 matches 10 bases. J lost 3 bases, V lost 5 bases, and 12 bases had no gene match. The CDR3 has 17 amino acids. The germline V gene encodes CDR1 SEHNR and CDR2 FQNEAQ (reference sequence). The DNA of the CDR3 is TGTGCCAGCAGCCACGGACTAGCGGTAGTACATAAAGAGACCCAGTACTTC. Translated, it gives CASSHGLAVVHKETQYF.

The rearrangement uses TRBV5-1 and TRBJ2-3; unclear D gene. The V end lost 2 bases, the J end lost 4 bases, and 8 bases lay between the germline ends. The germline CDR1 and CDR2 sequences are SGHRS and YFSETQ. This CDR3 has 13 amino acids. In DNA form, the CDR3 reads TGCGCCAGCAGCTTTGACTCTGCAGATACGCAGTATTTT. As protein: CASSFDSADTQYF.

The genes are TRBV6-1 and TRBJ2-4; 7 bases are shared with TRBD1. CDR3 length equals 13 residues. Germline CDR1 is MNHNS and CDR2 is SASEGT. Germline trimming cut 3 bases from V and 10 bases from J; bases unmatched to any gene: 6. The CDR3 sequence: CASSDQGVVIQYF. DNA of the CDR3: TGTGCCAGCAGTGACCAGGGGGTGGTTATTCAGTACTTC.

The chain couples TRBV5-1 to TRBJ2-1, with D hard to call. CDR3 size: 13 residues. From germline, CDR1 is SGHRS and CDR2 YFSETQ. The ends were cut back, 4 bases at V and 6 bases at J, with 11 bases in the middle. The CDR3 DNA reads TGCGCCAGCAGCCCCCCGGCCGGCAATGAGCAGTTCTTC. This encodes CASSPPAGNEQFF.

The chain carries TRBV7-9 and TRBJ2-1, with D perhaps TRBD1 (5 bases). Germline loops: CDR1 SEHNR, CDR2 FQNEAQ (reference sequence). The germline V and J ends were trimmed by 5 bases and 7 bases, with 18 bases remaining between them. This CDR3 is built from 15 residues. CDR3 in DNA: TGTGCCAGCAGCCCCCAGGGTCAAGTGCTGAATGAGCAGTTCTTC. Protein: CASSPQGQVLNEQFF.

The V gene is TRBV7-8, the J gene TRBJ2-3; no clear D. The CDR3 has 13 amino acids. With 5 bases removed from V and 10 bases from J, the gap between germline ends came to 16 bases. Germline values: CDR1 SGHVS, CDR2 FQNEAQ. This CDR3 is CASSPHSLPAQYF. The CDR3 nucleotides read TGTGCCAGCAGCCCCCATAGCCTACCAGCGCAGTATTTT.